This T cell receptor beta chain was profiled in a study of T cell changes during pregnancy in multiple sclerosis. Many counts were recorded for this clone. CDR1 PRHDT and CDR2 FYEKMQ come from the germline V gene (reference sequence). Deletions cut 2 bases from V and 1 base from J, with 9 bases between. This CDR3 region has 14 residues. TCRdb's table, derived via immunoSEQ multiplex PCR, lists solely in-frame clones and lacks some. The sample consists of roughly 63,000 clones, 85% to 95% of them appearing once. Sequencing was performed on CD8+ T cells from peripheral blood mononuclear cells, taken in the second trimester of pregnancy. J is TRBJ2-7 and V is TRBV13; weak D call: TRBD1 (6 bases). The source is a female donor with multiple sclerosis, enrolled in a pregnancy study. The CDR3 here is CASSLTGKSYEQYF. CDR3 nucleotides: TGTGCCAGCAGCTTAACAGGGAAGTCCTACGAGCAGTACTTC.